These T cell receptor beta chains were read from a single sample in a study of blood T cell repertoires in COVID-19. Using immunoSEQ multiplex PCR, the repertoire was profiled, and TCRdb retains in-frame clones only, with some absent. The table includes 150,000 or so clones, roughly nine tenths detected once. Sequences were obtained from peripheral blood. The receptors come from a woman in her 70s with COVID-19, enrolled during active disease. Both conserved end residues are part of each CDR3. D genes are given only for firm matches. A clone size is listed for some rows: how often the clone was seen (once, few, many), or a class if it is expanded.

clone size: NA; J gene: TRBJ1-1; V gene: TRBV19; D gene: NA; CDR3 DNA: TGTGCCAGTAGACGGGGGGGACGGCCGGATTCCGAAGCTTTCTTT; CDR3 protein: CASRRGGRPDSEAFF
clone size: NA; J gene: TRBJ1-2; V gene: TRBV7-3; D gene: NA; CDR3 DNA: TGTGCCAGCAGCCCCCAAGGGACTACCGACTATGGCTACACCTTC; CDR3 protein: CASSPQGTTDYGYTF
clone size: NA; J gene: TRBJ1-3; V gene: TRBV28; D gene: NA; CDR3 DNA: TGTGCCAGCCGCCCCCCGGGGAGCGGAAACACCATATATTTT; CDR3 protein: CASRPPGSGNTIYF
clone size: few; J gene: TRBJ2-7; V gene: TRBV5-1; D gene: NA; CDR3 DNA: TGCGCCAGCAGCTTGGAGTGGCGGGTATACGAGCAGTACTTC; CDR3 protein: CASSLEWRVYEQYF
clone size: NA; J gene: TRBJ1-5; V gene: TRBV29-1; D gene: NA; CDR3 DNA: TGCAGCGTTACGGTCGGCAATCAGCCCCAGCATTTT; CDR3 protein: CSVTVGNQPQHF
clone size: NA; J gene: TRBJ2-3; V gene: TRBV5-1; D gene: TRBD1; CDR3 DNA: TGCGCCAGCAGCTTTCTTGGACAGGGGAACACAGATACGCAGTATTTT; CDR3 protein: CASSFLGQGNTDTQYF
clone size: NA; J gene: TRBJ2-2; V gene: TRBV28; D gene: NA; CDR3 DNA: TGTGCCAGCAGTTTAGACTATTCCACCGGGGAGCTGTTTTTT; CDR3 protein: CASSLDYSTGELFF
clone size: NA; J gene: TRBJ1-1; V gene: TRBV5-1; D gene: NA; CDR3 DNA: TGCGCCAGCAGTCTTCGGACAGTCAACACTGAAGCTTTCTTT; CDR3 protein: CASSLRTVNTEAFF
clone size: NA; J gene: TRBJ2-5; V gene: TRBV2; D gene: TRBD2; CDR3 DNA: TGTGCCAGCAGTGAAGCGCGGAGCGGGGGGCTCCAAGAGACCCAGTACTTC; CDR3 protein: CASSEARSGGLQETQYF
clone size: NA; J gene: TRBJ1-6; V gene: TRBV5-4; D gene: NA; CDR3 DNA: TGTGCCAGCAGCTTGGAGAGGGCCCATAATTCACCCCTCCACTTT; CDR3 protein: CASSLERAHNSPLHF
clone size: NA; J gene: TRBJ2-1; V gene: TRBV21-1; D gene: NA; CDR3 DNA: TGTGCCAGCAGCATACAGGGATTTTACCAAAATGAGCAGTTCTTC; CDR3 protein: CASSIQGFYQNEQFF
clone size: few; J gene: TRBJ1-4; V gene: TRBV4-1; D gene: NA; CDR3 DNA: TGCGCCAGCAGCCCTTTGATCCTGGACAAGAATGAAAAACTGTTTTTT; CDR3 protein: CASSPLILDKNEKLFF
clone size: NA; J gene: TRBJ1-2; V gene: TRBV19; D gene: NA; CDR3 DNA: TGTGCCAGTAGTTCGGCCCCGCGATGGAGTGACTATGGCTACACCTTC; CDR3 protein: CASSSAPRWSDYGYTF
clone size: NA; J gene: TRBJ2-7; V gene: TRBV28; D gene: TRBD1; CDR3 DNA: TGTGCCAGCAGTTCTCCGGGACAGGCAGCCTACGAGCAGTACTTC; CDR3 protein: CASSSPGQAAYEQYF
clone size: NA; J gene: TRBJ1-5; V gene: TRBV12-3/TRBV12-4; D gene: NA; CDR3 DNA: TGTGCCAGCAGTTCGGGGAGCAATCAGCCCCAGCATTTT; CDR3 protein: CASSSGSNQPQHF
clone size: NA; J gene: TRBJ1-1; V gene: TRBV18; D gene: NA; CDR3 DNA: TGTGCCAGCTCACCACTGGACATTAGCCTGAATGAAGCTTTCTTT; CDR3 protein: CASSPLDISLNEAFF
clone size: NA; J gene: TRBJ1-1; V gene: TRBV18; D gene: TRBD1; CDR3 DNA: TGTGCCAGCTCACCTCGGGACAGCGGGAACACTGAAGCTTTCTTT; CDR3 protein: CASSPRDSGNTEAFF
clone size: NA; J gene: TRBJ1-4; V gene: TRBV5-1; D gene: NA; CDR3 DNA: TGCGCCAGCAGCGGCCAGGGGGAAAAACTGTTTTTT; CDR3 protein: CASSGQGEKLFF
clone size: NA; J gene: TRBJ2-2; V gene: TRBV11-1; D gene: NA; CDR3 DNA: TGTGCCAGCAGTTTCCGCGGGGATCTGAGGACCGGGGAGCTGTTTTTT; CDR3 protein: CASSFRGDLRTGELFF
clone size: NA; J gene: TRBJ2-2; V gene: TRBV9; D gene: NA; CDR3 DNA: TGTGCCAGCAGCGTAGTTCGGGACACCGGGGAGCTGTTTTTT; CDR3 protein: CASSVVRDTGELFF
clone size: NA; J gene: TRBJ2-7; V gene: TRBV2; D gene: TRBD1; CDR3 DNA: TGTGCCAGCAGTGGGGGACAGGGTTATAATGCCGGCGAGCAGTACTTC; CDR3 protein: CASSGGQGYNAGEQYF
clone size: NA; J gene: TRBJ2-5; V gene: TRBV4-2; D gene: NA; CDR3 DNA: TGTGCCAGCAGCCAAGAGTGGGCGGAGACCCAGTACTTC; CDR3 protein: CASSQEWAETQYF
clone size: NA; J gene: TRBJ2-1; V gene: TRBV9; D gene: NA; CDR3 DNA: TGTGCCAGCAGCGCCCCCGGGACACCCACCTACAATGAGCAGTTCTTC; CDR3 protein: CASSAPGTPTYNEQFF
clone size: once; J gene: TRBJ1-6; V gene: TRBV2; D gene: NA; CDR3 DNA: TGTGCCAGCAGTGAAACCCTCGGTTCACCCCTCCACTTT; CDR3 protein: CASSETLGSPLHF
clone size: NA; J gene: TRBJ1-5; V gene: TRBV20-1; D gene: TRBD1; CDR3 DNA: TGCAGTGCTAGTAGACAGGGTTATAGCAATCAGCCCCAGCATTTT; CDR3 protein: CSASRQGYSNQPQHF
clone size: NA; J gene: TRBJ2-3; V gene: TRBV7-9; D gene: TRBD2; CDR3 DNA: TGTGCCAGCAGCCTAACAGGACTAGCGGGGGGTGCAGATACGCAGTATTTT; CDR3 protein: CASSLTGLAGGADTQYF
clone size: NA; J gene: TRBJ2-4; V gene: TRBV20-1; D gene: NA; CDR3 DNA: TGCAGTGCTAGTGGTCAGGACAGAAACATTCAGTACTTC; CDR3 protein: CSASGQDRNIQYF
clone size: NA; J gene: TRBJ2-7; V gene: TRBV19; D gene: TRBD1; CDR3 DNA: TGTGCCAGTAGTATAGCCCTCCGGGACAGCTCCTACGAGCAGTACTTC; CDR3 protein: CASSIALRDSSYEQYF
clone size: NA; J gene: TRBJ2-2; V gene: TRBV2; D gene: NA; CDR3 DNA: TGTGCCAGCAGTGCTCAGGGGCCCAACACCGGGGAGCTGTTTTTT; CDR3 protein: CASSAQGPNTGELFF
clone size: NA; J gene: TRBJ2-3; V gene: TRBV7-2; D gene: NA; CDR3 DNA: TGTGCCAGCAGCTTACGGGATACGCAGTATTTT; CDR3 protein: CASSLRDTQYF
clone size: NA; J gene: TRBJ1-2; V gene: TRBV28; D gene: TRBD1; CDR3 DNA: TGTGCCAGCAGGAATAATCAGGGGGTTAACTATGGCTACACCTTC; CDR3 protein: CASRNNQGVNYGYTF
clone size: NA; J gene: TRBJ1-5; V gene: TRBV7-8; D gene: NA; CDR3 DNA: TGTGCCAGCAGCGCTAGGATCCAAAGCAATCAGCCCCAGCATTTT; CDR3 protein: CASSARIQSNQPQHF
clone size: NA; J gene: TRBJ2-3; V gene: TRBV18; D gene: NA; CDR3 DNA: TGTGCCAGCTCCCGCCTCCCTTTTGGACAGTCTAGCACAGATACGCAGTATTTT; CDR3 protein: CASSRLPFGQSSTDTQYF
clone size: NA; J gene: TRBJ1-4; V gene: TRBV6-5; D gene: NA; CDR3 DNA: TGTGCCAGCAGTTATAATCCGGGACAAGCAAGTGAAAAACTGTTTTTT; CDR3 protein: CASSYNPGQASEKLFF
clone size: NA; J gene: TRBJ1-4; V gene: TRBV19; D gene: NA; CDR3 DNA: TGTGCCAGTAGTATGGCAAAGACAGGAATAAATGAAAAACTGTTTTTT; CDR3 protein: CASSMAKTGINEKLFF
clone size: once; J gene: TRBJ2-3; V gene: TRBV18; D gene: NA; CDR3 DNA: TGTGCCAGCTCACCACCCGCGAGCACAGATACGCAGTATTTT; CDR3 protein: CASSPPASTDTQYF
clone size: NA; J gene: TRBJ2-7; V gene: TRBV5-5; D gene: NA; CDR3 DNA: TGTGCCAGCAGATTGGACCTCTTGGCGGTGCAGTACTTC; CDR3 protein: CASRLDLLAVQYF
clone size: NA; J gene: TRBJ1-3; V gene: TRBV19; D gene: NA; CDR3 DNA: TGTGCCAGTAGGCCCCGGACAGTCTCTGGAAACACCATATATTTT; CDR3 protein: CASRPRTVSGNTIYF
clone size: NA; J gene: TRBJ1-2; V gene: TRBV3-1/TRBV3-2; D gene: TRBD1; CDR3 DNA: TGTGCCAGCAGGCCCAGGGGGCGCTTTGGCTACACCTTC; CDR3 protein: CASRPRGRFGYTF
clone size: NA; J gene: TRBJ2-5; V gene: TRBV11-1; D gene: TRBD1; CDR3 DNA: TGTGCCAGCAGCTTAGTATCCGGGACAGGGTATGAGACCCAGTACTTC; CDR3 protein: CASSLVSGTGYETQYF
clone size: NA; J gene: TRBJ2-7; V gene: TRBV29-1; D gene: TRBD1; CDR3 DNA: TGCAGCGTTGCCCGGACAGGGGGGAACGAGCAGTACTTC; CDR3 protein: CSVARTGGNEQYF
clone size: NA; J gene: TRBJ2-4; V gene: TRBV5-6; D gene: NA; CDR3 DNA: TGTGCCAGCAGCTTGGTATCAGGGATTCGAAACATTCAGTACTTC; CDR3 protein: CASSLVSGIRNIQYF
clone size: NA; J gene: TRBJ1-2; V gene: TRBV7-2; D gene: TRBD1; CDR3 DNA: TGTGCCAGCAGCTTACCTACAGGGGTAAGCGGCTACACCTTC; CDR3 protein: CASSLPTGVSGYTF
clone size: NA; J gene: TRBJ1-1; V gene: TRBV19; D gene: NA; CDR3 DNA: TGTGCCAGTAGTATAATGGGGGGTAGTAACACTGAAGCTTTCTTT; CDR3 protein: CASSIMGGSNTEAFF
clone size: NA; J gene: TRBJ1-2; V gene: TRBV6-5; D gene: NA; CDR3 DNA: TGTGCCAGCCTCCCAGGGCGGGGGAACTATGGCTACACCTTC; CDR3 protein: CASLPGRGNYGYTF
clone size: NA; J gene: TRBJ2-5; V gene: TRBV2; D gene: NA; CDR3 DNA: TGTGCCAGCAGAACACAAGAGACCCAGTACTTC; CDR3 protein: CASRTQETQYF
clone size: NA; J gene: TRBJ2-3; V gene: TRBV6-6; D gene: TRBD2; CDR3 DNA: TGTGCCAGCAGTTACGGTCGACTAGCGGAGTCAGATACGCAGTATTTT; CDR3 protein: CASSYGRLAESDTQYF
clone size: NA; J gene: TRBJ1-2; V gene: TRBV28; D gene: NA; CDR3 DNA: TGTGCCAGCGCAAAGGCAGGGGCAAAAGCTAACTATGGCTACACCTTC; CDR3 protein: CASAKAGAKANYGYTF
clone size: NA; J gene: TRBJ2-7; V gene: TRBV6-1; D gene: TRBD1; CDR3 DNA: TGTGCCAGCAGTGAAACCGGGACAGGGGGCTACGAGCAGTACTTC; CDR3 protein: CASSETGTGGYEQYF
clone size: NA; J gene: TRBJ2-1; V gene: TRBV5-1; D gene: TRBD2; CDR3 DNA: TGCGCCAGCAGCGCCGGCGGGGGTTTTTCCTACAATGAGCAGTTCTTC; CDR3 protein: CASSAGGGFSYNEQFF
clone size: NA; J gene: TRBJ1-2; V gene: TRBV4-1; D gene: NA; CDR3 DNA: TGCGCCAGCAGCGCAGGTGGAGGAGAATCCCATGGCTACACCTTC; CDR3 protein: CASSAGGGESHGYTF
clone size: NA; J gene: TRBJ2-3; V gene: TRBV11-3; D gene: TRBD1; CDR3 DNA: TGTGCCAGCAGCCCCGGGACAGGGGGCACAGATACGCAGTATTTT; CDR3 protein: CASSPGTGGTDTQYF